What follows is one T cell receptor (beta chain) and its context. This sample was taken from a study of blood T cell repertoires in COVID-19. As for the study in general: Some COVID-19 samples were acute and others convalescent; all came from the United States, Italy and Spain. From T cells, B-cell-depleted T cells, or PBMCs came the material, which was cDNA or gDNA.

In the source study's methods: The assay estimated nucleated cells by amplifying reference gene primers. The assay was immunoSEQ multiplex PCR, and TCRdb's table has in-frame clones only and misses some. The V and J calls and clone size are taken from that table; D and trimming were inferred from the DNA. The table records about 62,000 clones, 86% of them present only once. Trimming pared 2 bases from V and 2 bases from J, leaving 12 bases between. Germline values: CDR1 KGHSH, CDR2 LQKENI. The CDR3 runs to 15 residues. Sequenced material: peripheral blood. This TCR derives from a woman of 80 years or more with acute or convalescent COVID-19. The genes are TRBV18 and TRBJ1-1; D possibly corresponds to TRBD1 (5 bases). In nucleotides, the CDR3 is TGTGCCAGCTCACCAATGGACGGGGGAAACACTGAAGCTTTCTTT. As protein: CASSPMDGGNTEAFF. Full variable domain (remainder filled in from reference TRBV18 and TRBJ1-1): NAGVMQNPRHLVRRRGQEARLRCSPMKGHSHVYWYRQLPEEGLKFMVYLQKENIIDESGMPKERFSAEFPKEGPSILRIQQVVRGDSAAYFCASSPMDGGNTEAFFGQGTRLTVV.